The entry below describes one TCR beta chain. The target antigen is unknown. These data are taken from a study of cytomegalovirus exposure and HLA in healthy donors. Study-wide results and caveats: With later analysis, a missense DCLRE1C variant became linked to TCR beta V- and J-gene trimming. Fewer than 200 TCR beta chains were listed as cytomegalovirus-associated.

Germline values: CDR1 MNHEY, CDR2 SMNVEV (reference sequence). V lost 5 bases to trimming and J lost 5 bases; unmatched junction nucleotides: 5. The CDR3 loop spans 14 amino acids. 13 Jbeta primers and 60 Vbeta primers were used for the PCR. In the original processing: In a later analysis, of some 80 million unique beta chains, about 12 million appeared in at least two donors. Generated by immunoSEQ multiplex PCR, the TCRdb table keeps only in-frame clones and is missing some. The V and J calls and clone size come from that table; D and trimming were worked out from the DNA. The table has over 150,000 clones, over 60% seen once.

The TCR originated in a woman aged 25-40 years in good health and CMV-seronegative. Sequencing was carried out using PBMCs. This sequence joins TRBV27 and TRBJ2-2, with 7 bases matching TRBD2. CDR3 in amino acids: CASSPGGGTGELFF. The CDR3 DNA reads TGTGCCAGCAGTCCTGGGGGGGGGACCGGGGAGCTGTTTTTT.